The rows below give T cell receptor beta chains drawn from one sample of a study of Ad26.COV2.S vaccination and SARS-CoV-2 variants. Profiled with immunoSEQ multiplex PCR; TCRdb holds only in-frame clones, not every one. The sample lists fewer than 500,000 clones; about 88% were seen once. The sample here was peripheral blood, taken in a trial of Ad26.COV2.S vaccine versus placebo. The origin of the receptors is a person aged 18-65 years who received the Ad26.COV2.S COVID-19 vaccine or a placebo. Both conserved end residues are part of each CDR3.

J,V,CDR3
TRBJ1-4,TRBV18,CASSRGNEKLFF
TRBJ1-1,TRBV4-1,CASSPPGRAPEAFF
TRBJ1-6,TRBV28,CASSLPGRVSPLHF
TRBJ1-5,TRBV6-2/TRBV6-3,CASSYSLRDRGNSNQPQHF
TRBJ1-1,TRBV24-1,CATSDSREMNTEAFF
TRBJ1-3,TRBV7-2,CASSGGQGQNTIYF
TRBJ2-2,TRBV6-1,CASREGTNTGELFF
TRBJ2-1,TRBV7-9,CASSASGTHNEQFF
TRBJ1-1,TRBV7-3,CASSLTGQMNTEAFF
TRBJ1-5,TRBV19,CASSIQTRVHQPQHF
TRBJ2-1,TRBV5-1,CASSLLGLVSFNEQFF
TRBJ1-1,TRBV6-4,CASSERGRLTEAFF
TRBJ2-3,TRBV18,CASCRDRASTDTQYF
TRBJ2-7,TRBV6-1,CASSEGGGGHDEQYF
TRBJ1-2,TRBV5-5,CASSLEGGQIYGYTF
TRBJ2-5,TRBV5-1,CASSFEGETQYF
TRBJ2-7,TRBV13,CASSSRDRGYEQYF
TRBJ2-1,TRBV7-9,CASRGGGGSRQFF
TRBJ2-7,TRBV5-1,CASSLGPTQQGLYEQYF
TRBJ1-1,TRBV13,CASSLGSGAQTTAFF
TRBJ1-5,TRBV4-2,CASSQVDRDSNQPQHF
TRBJ1-4,TRBV5-1,CASSPAPGRPNEKLFF
TRBJ1-5,TRBV6-1,CASSETRYSNQPQHF
TRBJ2-3,TRBV5-4,CASSSRGGPDTQYF
TRBJ1-1,TRBV6-5,CASSRANTEAFF
TRBJ2-1,TRBV5-1,CASSLGQNWYNEQFF
TRBJ1-3,TRBV7-6,CASSLEVIDHSGNTIYF
TRBJ2-3,TRBV5-6,CASSSTDTQYF
TRBJ1-2,TRBV10-3,CAISDDRGRIGYTF
TRBJ2-1,TRBV9,CASSGGLISYNEQFF
TRBJ2-2,TRBV28,CASNRLAGLNTGELFF
TRBJ2-2,TRBV7-2,CASSLVHGSGELFF
TRBJ1-2,TRBV4-3,CASSQVWRPNYGYTF
TRBJ1-5,TRBV18,CASSPIRDSNQPQHF
TRBJ1-2,TRBV19,CASSIGAGYTF
TRBJ1-1,TRBV2,CASSDRPPLGAFF
TRBJ1-6,TRBV9,CASSVASRDSTNSPLHF
TRBJ2-1,TRBV12-5,CASGLWPNEQFF
TRBJ2-5,TRBV11-3,CASSLTPWQGETQYF
TRBJ1-5,TRBV6-4,CASLDRANQPQHF
TRBJ1-1,TRBV12-3/TRBV12-4,CASRLRGEAFF
TRBJ2-2,TRBV5-1,CASKEPSGELFF
TRBJ1-1,TRBV12-3/TRBV12-4,CASSLGREFFF
TRBJ1-5,TRBV4-3,CASSRTYFSNQPQHF
TRBJ1-3,TRBV18,CASSPDRRNTIYF
TRBJ2-5,TRBV27,CASSFKSPTSGGYYTQYF
TRBJ1-2,TRBV7-2,CASSLARGRGYTF
TRBJ1-2,TRBV24-1,CATSDFSSPYDGYTF
TRBJ2-3,TRBV10-3,CAISGVGTQYF
TRBJ2-5,TRBV25-1,CASSDLRDIGETQYF
TRBJ2-5,TRBV7-8,CASSLRPGTQYF
TRBJ1-1,TRBV5-1,CASSLVDRNTEAFF
TRBJ1-1,TRBV5-1,CASSLIGTTDTEAFF
TRBJ2-3,TRBV6-6,CASSYSNPGGDTQYF
TRBJ2-3,TRBV19,CASSILVGSTDTQYF
TRBJ2-5,TRBV2,CARRTIGETQYF
TRBJ2-1,TRBV5-6,CASSSEGNEQFF
TRBJ2-5,TRBV9,CASLRREETQYF
TRBJ1-3,TRBV7-6,CASSLAPGETGNTIYF